This TCR beta chain was obtained from a study of T cells in Graves' hyperthyroidism and ophthalmopathy. The sample holds many counts of this clonotype. The CDR3 contains 15 residues. Germline CDR1 MNHEY, CDR2 SVGAGI. V was pared by 0 bases and J by 4 bases, with 2 bases of the junction left unmatched. Regions amplified from RNA transcripts were the TCR beta CDR3 regions. The primer set for the first-round RT-PCR of the TCR CDR3 was HTBI. TCRdb itself ran the multiplex PCR reads through MiXCR, one entry per CDR3 protein. The sample lists approximately 410,000 distinct CDR3 sequences, 12% to 15% occurring once.

The TCR comes from a young woman with Graves' hyperthyroidism. The sequencing input was blood. The chain couples TRBV6-5 to TRBJ1-5; 8 bases agree with TRBD1. The CDR3 protein is CASSYSTGGNQPQHF. In DNA, the CDR3 is TGTGCCAGCAGTTACTCAACAGGGGGGAATCAGCCCCAGCATTTT.